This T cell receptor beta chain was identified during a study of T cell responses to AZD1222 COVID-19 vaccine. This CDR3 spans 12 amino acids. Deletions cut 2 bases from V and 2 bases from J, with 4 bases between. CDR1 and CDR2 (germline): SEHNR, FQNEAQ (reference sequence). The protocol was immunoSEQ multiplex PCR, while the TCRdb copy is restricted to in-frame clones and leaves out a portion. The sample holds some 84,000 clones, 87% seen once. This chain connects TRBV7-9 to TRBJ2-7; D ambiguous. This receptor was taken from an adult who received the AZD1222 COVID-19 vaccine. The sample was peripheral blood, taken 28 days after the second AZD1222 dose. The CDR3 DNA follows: TGTGCCAGCAGCTTACTCCCCTACGAGCAGTACTTC. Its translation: CASSLLPYEQYF.